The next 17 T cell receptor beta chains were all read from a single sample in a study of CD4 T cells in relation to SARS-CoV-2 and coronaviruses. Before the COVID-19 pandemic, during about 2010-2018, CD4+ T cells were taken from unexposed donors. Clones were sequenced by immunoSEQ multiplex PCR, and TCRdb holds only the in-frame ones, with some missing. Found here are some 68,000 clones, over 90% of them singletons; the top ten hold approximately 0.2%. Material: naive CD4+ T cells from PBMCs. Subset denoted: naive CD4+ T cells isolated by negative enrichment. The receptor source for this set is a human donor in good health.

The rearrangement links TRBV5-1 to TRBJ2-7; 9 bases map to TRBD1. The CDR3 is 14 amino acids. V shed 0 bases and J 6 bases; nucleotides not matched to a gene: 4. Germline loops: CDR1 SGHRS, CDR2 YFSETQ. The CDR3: CASSLAGQGGEQYF. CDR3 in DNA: TGCGCCAGCAGCTTGGCGGGACAGGGAGGCGAGCAGTACTTC. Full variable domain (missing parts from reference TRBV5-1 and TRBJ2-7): KAGVTQTPRYLIKTRGQQVTLSCSPISGHRSVSWYQQTPGQGLQFLFEYFSETQRNKGNFPGRFSGRQFSNSRSEMNVSTLELGDSALYLCASSLAGQGGEQYFGPGTRLTVT.

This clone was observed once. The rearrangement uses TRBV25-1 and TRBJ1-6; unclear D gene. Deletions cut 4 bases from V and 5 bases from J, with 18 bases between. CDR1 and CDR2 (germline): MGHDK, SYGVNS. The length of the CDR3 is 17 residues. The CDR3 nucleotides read TGTGCCAGCAGTGGGAGCACCTCAGTAATGGATAATTCACCCCTCCACTTT. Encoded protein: CASSGSTSVMDNSPLHF. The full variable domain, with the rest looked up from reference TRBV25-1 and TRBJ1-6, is EADIYQTPRYLVIGTGKKITLECSQTMGHDKMYWYQQDPGMELHLIHYSYGVNSTEKGDLSSESTVSRIRTEHFPLTLESARPSHTSQYLCASSGSTSVMDNSPLHFGNGTRLTVT.

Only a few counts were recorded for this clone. The CDR3 DNA is TGTGCAAGTCGCTCTTACGAGCAGTACTTC. Encoded protein: CASRSYEQYF. The gene calls are TRBV12-2 and TRBJ2-7; the table's D call, TRBD2, has no DNA check behind it. TRBV12-2 is a known pseudogene. This CDR3 is built from 10 residues.

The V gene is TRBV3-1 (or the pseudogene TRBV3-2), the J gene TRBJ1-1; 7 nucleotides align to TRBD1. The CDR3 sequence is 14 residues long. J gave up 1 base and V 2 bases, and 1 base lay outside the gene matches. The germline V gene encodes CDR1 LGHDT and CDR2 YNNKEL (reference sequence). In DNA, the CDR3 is TGTGCCAGCAGCCAACAGGGGGGGAACACTGAAGCTTTCTTT. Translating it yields CASSQQGGNTEAFF.

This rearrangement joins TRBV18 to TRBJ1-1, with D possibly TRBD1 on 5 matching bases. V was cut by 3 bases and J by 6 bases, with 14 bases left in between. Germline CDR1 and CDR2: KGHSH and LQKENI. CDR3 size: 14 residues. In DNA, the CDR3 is TGTGCCAGCTCACCCGAGGACATCGGGGCTGAAGCTTTCTTT. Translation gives CASSPEDIGAEAFF.

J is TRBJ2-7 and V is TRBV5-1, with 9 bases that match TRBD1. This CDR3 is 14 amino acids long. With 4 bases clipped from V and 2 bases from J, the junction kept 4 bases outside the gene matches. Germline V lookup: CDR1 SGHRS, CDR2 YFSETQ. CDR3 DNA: TGCGCCAGCAGCCCCGGGACAGGGACCTACGAGCAGTACTTC. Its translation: CASSPGTGTYEQYF.

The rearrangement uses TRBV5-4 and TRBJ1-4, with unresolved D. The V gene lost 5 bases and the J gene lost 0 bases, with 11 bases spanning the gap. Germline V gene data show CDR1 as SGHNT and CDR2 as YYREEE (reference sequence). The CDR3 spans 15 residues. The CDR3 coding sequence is TGTGCCAGCAGTAACCCAGGTTCAACTAATGAAAAACTGTTTTTT. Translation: CASSNPGSTNEKLFF.

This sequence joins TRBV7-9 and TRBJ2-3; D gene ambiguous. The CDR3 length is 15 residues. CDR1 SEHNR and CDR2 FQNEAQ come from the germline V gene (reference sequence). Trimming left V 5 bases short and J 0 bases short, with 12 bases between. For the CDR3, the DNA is TGTGCCAGCAGCCTCCCGACCGTAAGCACAGATACGCAGTATTTT. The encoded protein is CASSLPTVSTDTQYF.

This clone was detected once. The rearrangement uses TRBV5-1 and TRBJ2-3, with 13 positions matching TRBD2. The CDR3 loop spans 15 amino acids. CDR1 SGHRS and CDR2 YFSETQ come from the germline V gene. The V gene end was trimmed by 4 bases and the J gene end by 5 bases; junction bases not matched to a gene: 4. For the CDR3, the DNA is TGCGCCAGCAGCCCTACTAGCGGGGGGGTAGATACGCAGTATTTT. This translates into CASSPTSGGVDTQYF.

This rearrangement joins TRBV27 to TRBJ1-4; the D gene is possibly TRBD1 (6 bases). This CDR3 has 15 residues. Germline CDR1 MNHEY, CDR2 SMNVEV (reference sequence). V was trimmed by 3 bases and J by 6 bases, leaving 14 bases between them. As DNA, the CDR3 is TGTGCCAGCAGTTTCTCCGGGACACAATATGAAAAACTGTTTTTT. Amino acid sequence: CASSFSGTQYEKLFF.

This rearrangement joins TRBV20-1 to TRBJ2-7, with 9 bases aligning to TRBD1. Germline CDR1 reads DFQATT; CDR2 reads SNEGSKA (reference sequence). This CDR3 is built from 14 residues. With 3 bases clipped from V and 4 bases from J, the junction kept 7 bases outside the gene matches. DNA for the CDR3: TGCAGTGCTAGTCCACAGGGGGCTCTGTACGAGCAGTACTTC. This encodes CSASPQGALYEQYF.

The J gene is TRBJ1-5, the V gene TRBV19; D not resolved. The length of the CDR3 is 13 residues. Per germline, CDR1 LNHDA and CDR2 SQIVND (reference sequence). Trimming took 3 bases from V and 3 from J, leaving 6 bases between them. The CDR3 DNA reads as TGTGCCAGTAGTATGAGGGTCAATCAGCCCCAGCATTTT. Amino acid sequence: CASSMRVNQPQHF.

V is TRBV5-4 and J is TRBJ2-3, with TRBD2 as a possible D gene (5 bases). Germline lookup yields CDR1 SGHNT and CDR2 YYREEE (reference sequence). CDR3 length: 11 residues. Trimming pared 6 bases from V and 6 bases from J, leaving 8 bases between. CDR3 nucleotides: TGTGCCAGCACCGGGATTGATACGCAGTATTTT. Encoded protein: CASTGIDTQYF.

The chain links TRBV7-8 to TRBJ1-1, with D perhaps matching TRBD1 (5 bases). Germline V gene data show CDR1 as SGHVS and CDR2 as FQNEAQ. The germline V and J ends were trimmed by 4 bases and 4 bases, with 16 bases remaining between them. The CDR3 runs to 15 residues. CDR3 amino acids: CASSSPDIRVTEAFF. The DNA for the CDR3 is TGTGCCAGCAGCTCCCCGGACATTCGGGTCACTGAAGCTTTCTTT.

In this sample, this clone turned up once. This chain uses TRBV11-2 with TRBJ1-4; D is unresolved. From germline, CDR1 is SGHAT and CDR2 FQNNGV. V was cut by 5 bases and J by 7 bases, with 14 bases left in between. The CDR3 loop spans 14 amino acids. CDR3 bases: TGTGCCAGCAGCCCGGGCCAACCGGGTGAAAAACTGTTTTTT. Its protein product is CASSPGQPGEKLFF.

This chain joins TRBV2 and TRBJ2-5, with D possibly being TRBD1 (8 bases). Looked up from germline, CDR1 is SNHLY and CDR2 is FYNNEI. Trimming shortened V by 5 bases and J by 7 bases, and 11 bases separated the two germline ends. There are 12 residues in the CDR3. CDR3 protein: CASSYRGGTQYF. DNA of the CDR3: TGTGCCAGCAGTTACAGGGGGGGGACCCAGTACTTC.

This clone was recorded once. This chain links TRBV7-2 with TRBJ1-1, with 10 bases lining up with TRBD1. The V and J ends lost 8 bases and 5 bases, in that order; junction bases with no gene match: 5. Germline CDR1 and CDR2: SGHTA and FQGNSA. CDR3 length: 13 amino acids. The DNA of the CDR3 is TGTGCCAGCCATCAGGACAGGGGGACTGAAGCTTTCTTT. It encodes CASHQDRGTEAFF.